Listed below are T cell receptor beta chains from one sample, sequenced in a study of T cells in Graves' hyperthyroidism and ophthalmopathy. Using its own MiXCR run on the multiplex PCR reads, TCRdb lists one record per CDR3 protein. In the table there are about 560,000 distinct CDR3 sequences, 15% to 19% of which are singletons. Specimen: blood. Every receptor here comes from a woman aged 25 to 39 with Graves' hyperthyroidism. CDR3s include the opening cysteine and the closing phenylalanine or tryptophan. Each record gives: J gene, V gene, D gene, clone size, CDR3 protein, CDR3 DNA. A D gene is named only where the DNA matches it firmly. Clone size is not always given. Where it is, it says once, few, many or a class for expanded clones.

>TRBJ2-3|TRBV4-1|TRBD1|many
CASSADRGRTDTQYF
TGCGCCAGCAGCGCGGACAGGGGGCGGACAGATACGCAGTATTTT
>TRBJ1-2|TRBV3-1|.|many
CASSQARGAYGYTF
TGTGCCAGCAGCCAAGCCAGGGGAGCGTATGGCTACACCTTC
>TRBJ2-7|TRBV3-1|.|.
CASSQDGVQTYEQYF
TGTGCCAGCAGCCAAGATGGCGTCCAAACCTACGAGCAGTACTTC
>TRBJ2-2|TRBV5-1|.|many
CASSLQGVGGTGELFF
TGCGCCAGCAGCTTGCAGGGAGTCGGAGGCACCGGGGAGCTGTTTTTT
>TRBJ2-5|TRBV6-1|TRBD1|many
CASSYPRDRVGQETQYF
TGTGCCAGCAGTTATCCCAGGGACAGGGTCGGCCAAGAGACCCAGTACTTC
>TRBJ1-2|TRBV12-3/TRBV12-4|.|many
CASSFAKVYTF
TGTGCCAGCAGTTTTGCCAAGGTCTACACCTTC
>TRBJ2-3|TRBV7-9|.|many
CASSLSTGTVLDTQYF
TGTGCCAGCAGCCTTAGTACTGGGACCGTTTTAGATACGCAGTATTTT
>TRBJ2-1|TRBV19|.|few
CASSKLREQFF
TGTGCCAGTAGCAAGCTGCGGGAGCAGTTCTTC
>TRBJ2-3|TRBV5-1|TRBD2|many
CASSLGGLAGDSDTQYF
TGCGCCAGCAGCTTGGGAGGACTAGCGGGAGATTCAGATACGCAGTATTTT
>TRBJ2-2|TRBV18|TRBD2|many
CASSPTSGRTGELFF
TGTGCCAGCTCGCCGACTAGCGGGAGAACCGGGGAGCTGTTTTTT
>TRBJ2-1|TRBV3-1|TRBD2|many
CASSPRLAGDSQFF
TGTGCCAGCAGCCCACGACTAGCGGGAGATTCGCAGTTCTTC
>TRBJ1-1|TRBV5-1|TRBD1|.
CASSLQGVDTEAFF
TGCGCCAGCAGCTTACAGGGGGTGGACACTGAAGCTTTCTTT
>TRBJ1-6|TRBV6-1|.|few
CASSPNESPLHF
TGTGCCAGCAGTCCAAACGAGTCACCCCTCCACTTT
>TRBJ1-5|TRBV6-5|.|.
CASSYSHPSSNQPQHF
TGTGCCAGCAGTTACTCCCACCCCAGTAGCAATCAGCCCCAGCATTTT
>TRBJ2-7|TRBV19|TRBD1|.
CASSRGQENYEQYF
TGTGCCAGTAGTCGAGGACAGGAGAATTACGAGCAGTACTTC
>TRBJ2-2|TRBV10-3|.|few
CAIKGAGELFF
TGTGCCATCAAAGGGGCCGGGGAGCTGTTTTTT
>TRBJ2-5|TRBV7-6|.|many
CASSLRARETQYF
TGTGCCAGCAGCTTACGAGCGAGGGAGACCCAGTACTTC
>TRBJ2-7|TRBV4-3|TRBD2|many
CASSQRLAGDYEQYF
TGCGCCAGCAGCCAGCGACTAGCGGGCGACTACGAGCAGTACTTC
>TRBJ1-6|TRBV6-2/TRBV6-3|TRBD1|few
CASSYGWTGNLPPLHF
TGTGCCAGCAGTTACGGATGGACAGGGAACCTTCCGCCCCTCCACTTT
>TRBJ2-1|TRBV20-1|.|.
CSASGENGNEQFF
TGCAGTGCTAGCGGAGAGAATGGTAATGAGCAGTTCTTC
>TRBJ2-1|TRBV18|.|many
CASSPAQGDNEQFF
TGTGCCAGCTCACCAGCACAGGGTGACAATGAGCAGTTCTTC
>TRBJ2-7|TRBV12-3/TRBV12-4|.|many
CASRGRFQGREQYF
TGTGCCAGCAGGGGCCGATTTCAGGGGCGCGAGCAGTACTTC
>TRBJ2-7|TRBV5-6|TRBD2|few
CASSLLLAGGVYEQYF
TGTGCCAGCAGCCTCTTGCTAGCGGGAGGGGTCTACGAGCAGTACTTC
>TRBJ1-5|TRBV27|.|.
CASSVGHGGHQPQHF
TGTGCCAGCAGTGTAGGACATGGAGGGCATCAGCCCCAGCATTTT
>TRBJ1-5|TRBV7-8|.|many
CASSSRSVDSHSINQPQHF
TGTGCCAGCAGCTCCCGTTCCGTGGACAGCCACTCCATCAATCAGCCCCAGCATTTT
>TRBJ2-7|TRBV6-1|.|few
CASSERTPRYEQYF
TGTGCCAGCAGTGAAAGGACACCCCGCTACGAGCAGTACTTC
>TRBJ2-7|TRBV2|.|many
CASSELGLSYEQYF
TGTGCCAGCAGTGAATTGGGACTCTCCTACGAGCAGTACTTC
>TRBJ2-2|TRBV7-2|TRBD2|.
CASSQGLAWNAGELFF
TGTGCCAGCAGCCAGGGACTAGCCTGGAACGCCGGGGAGCTGTTTTTT
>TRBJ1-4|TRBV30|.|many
CAWRGEGEKLFF
TGTGCCTGGAGGGGGGAAGGTGAAAAACTGTTTTTT
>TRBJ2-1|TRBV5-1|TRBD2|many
CASSLGTPGLAGGPYEQFF
TGCGCCAGCAGCTTGGGGACACCAGGACTAGCGGGAGGGCCCTATGAGCAGTTCTTC
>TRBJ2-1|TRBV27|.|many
CASSFSSGGGRGYYNEQFF
TGTGCCAGCAGTTTCAGTTCCGGGGGCGGCAGGGGGTACTACAATGAGCAGTTCTTC
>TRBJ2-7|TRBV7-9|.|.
CASSRSTGTRASYEQYF
TGTGCCAGCAGCCGCTCCACCGGGACAAGGGCCTCCTACGAGCAGTACTTC
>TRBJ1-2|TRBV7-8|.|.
CASSLGGNGYTF
TGTGCCAGCAGCTTAGGTGGGAATGGCTACACCTTC
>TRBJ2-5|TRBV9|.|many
CASSVRGEKETQYF
TGTGCCAGCAGCGTCAGAGGGGAAAAAGAGACCCAGTACTTC
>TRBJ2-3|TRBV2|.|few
CASSSGVLLSTDTQYF
TGTGCCAGCAGTTCCGGTGTGTTACTAAGCACAGATACGCAGTATTTT
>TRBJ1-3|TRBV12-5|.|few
CASGLTAGQSSGNTIYF
TGTGCTAGTGGTTTGACCGCAGGGCAGAGCTCTGGAAACACCATATATTTT
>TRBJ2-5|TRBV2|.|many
CASNPRGQETQYF
TGTGCCAGCAATCCGCGCGGGCAAGAGACCCAGTACTTC
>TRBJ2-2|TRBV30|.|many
CAWSAGTDTGELFF
TGTGCCTGGAGTGCCGGGACCGACACCGGGGAGCTGTTTTTT
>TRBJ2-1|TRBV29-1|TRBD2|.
CSIQGASGRAFLNEQFF
TGCAGCATTCAAGGGGCTAGCGGGAGGGCTTTTCTCAATGAGCAGTTCTTC
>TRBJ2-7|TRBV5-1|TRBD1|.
CASSSGQGGNEQYF
TGCGCCAGCAGCTCGGGACAGGGGGGGAACGAGCAGTACTTC
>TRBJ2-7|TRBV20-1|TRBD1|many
CSASTRSGQDIYEQYF
TGCAGTGCTAGTACCCGATCGGGACAGGACATCTACGAGCAGTACTTC
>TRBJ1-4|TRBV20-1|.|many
CSARDGAGNEKLFF
TGCAGTGCTAGAGATGGGGCTGGGAATGAAAAACTGTTTTTT
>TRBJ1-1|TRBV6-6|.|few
CASSYNRVNTEAFF
TGTGCCAGCAGTTACAACAGAGTGAACACTGAAGCTTTCTTT
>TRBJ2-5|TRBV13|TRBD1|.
CASSDRGQETQYF
TGTGCCAGCTCGGACAGGGGGCAAGAGACCCAGTACTTC
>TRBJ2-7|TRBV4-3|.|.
CASSPSQGTLYEQYF
TGCGCCAGCAGCCCTAGTCAGGGGACGTTATACGAGCAGTACTTC
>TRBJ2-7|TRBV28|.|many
CASISLGGLEGDGQYF
TGTGCCAGCATCAGTCTCGGGGGGCTGGAGGGGGATGGGCAGTACTTC